The 9 T cell receptor beta chains given below trace back to one sample, sequenced in a study of blood T cells in healthy people across ages. Alongside a J-beta primer mix, a sample-barcoded 5' primer served in a second PCR lasting roughly 7 to 11 cycles. TCRdb fed the 5' RACE reads into MiXCR, producing one record per CDR3 protein. Among about 930,000 distinct CDR3 sequences listed, around 29% were seen once. A further study also used this sample, focusing on T cells of mothers and their children.

Sequenced sample: blood. All receptors derive from a woman aged 40 to 55 in good health.

This clonotype was detected ten times or more. The rearrangement uses TRBV7-3 and TRBJ2-1; 7 positions match TRBD2. The V gene's germline CDR1 is SGHTA and CDR2 FQGTGA. V shed 1 base and J 4 bases; nucleotides not matched to a gene: 10. There are 17 residues in the CDR3. The DNA of the CDR3 is TGTGCCAGCAGCTTAATTGGGCTAGCGGATTCTTACAATGAGCAGTTCTTC. This encodes CASSLIGLADSYNEQFF.

This chain uses TRBV20-1 with TRBJ1-5; a possible D gene is TRBD1 (5 bases). In germline, CDR1 is DFQATT, CDR2 SNEGSKA (reference sequence). This CDR3 is built from 14 residues. The V end lost 3 bases, the J end lost 0 bases, and 9 bases lay between the germline ends. DNA for the CDR3: TGCAGTGCTAGGGGGCTTTATAGCAATCAGCCCCAGCATTTT. This codes for CSARGLYSNQPQHF.

This chain joins TRBV27 and TRBJ2-7, with 11 bases fitting TRBD1. The DNA matches TRBJ2-5 better at its end, which makes the J call doubtful. This CDR3 has 17 amino acids. CDR1 is MNHEY, CDR2 SMNVEV, per germline (reference sequence). The CDR3 loop reads CASSLSPSGTGGETQYF. The CDR3 DNA reads TGTGCCAGCAGTTTATCTCCTTCCGGGACAGGGGGAGAGACCCAGTACTTC.

This clonotype was picked up a small number of times. V and J are TRBV28 and TRBJ1-2; unclear D gene. Trimming shortened V by 8 bases and J by 8 bases, and 18 bases separated the two germline ends. Germline CDR1 is MDHEN and CDR2 is SYDVKM. The CDR3 extends over 13 amino acids. CDR3 region: CASADRVLRGYTF. The CDR3 DNA is TGTGCCAGCGCAGACCGGGTCCTGAGGGGCTACACCTTC.

This clonotype was detected a few times. DNA of the CDR3: TGTGCCAGCAGCTGGGCTCCTAGCGGGGGGGTTAGCGATGAGCAGTTCTTC. Translating it yields CASSWAPSGGVSDEQFF. The rearrangement uses TRBV7-8 and TRBJ2-1; 12 nucleotides line up with TRBD2. Trimming took 4 bases from V and 8 from J; bases not matched to a gene: 12. CDR1 and CDR2 from the germline V gene are SGHVS and FQNEAQ. This CDR3 is built from 17 residues.

This clonotype was seen at least ten times. The rearrangement links TRBV7-3 to TRBJ1-2; the D is unclear. Germline V CDR1 and CDR2: SGHTA, FQGTGA. The V end lost 4 bases, the J end lost 2 bases, and 8 bases lay between the germline ends. The CDR3 is 13 residues long. The CDR3 reads CASSSDGNYGYTF. As DNA, the CDR3 is TGTGCCAGCAGCTCCGACGGGAACTATGGCTACACCTTC. The complete variable domain, with remaining parts taken from reference TRBV7-3 and TRBJ1-2, reads GAGVSQTPSNKVTEKGKYVELRCDPISGHTALYWYRQSLGQGPEFLIYFQGTGAADDSGLPNDRFFAVRPEGSVSTLKIQRTERGDSAVYLCASSSDGNYGYTFGSGTRLTVV.

At least ten counts were recorded for this clonotype. The chain recombines TRBV7-3 with TRBJ1-2; 11 bases are a match to TRBD1. This CDR3 is 17 amino acids long. Germline CDR1 SGHTA, CDR2 FQGTGA. The junction had 14 bases not matched to a gene; V was cut back by 5 bases and J by 6 bases. The CDR3: CASSPDADRGRGNGYTF. CDR3 nucleotide sequence: TGTGCCAGCAGCCCCGACGCGGACAGGGGGCGAGGAAATGGCTACACCTTC.

This clonotype was seen a handful of times. This chain links TRBV28 with TRBJ1-6, with D uncertain. The ends were cut back, 5 bases at V and 10 bases at J, with 21 bases in the middle. CDR3 size: 16 residues. Per the germline V gene, CDR1 is MDHEN and CDR2 is SYDVKM. CDR3 region: CASSPPQTSLRSPLHF. CDR3 coding DNA: TGTGCCAGCAGTCCCCCCCAGACCAGTTTGCGGTCACCCCTCCACTTT.

This clonotype occurred a few times. V gene TRBV7-2 combines with J gene TRBJ2-5; 8 bases are shared with TRBD2. The DNA end is a closer match to TRBJ2-7, so the J assignment may be wrong. Germline-derived CDR1 and CDR2 are SGHTA and FQGNSA. The CDR3 is 15 residues long. The CDR3 region is CASSPRAPAGAEQYF. In nucleotides, the CDR3 is TGTGCCAGCAGCCCCCGGGCCCCAGCGGGGGCCGAGCAGTACTTC.